The T cell receptor beta chain under discussion was sequenced for a study of cytomegalovirus exposure and HLA in healthy donors. Findings of the study overall: According to a later analysis, donors in an Asian-associated ancestry cluster reportedly had fewer N-insertions than the roughly 670-donor mean.

The PCR used 60 Vbeta and 13 Jbeta primers. Source study methods: Some 80 million unique TCR beta chains, roughly 10 million shared, were counted in a later analysis. Clones were sequenced by immunoSEQ multiplex PCR, and TCRdb holds only the in-frame ones, with some missing. For V, J and clone size, that table is used; D and trimming come from the DNA. The sample has some 80,000 clones; around 78% are singletons. A note on this clone: What it binds is not known.

V shed 1 base and J 1 base; nucleotides not matched to a gene: 2. The CDR3 is 16 amino acids. Per the germline V gene, CDR1 is MGHRA and CDR2 is YSYEKL. The V gene is TRBV4-1, the J gene TRBJ2-2; 8 positions agree with TRBD1. Material: PBMCs. This receptor was obtained from a man younger than 35 in good health and CMV-seropositive. The DNA of the CDR3 is TGCGCCAGCAGCCAAGCGGGACAGGTGAACACCGGGGAGCTGTTTTTT. It yields the protein CASSQAGQVNTGELFF.